Listed here are 23 T cell receptor beta chains from one sample, sequenced in a study of cytomegalovirus exposure and HLA in healthy donors. The data were produced by immunoSEQ multiplex PCR, yet TCRdb's version contains in-frame clones alone and is incomplete. Among some 140,000 clones listed, almost 85% were seen once. Material: PBMCs. These receptors came from a woman aged 25 to 39 in good health and CMV-seronegative.

The chain is built from TRBV7-9 and TRBJ1-4; D is undetermined. The CDR3 runs 13 residues. Trimming cost V 5 bases and J 5 bases, with 9 bases left between them. Germline CDR1 is SEHNR and CDR2 is FQNEAQ (reference sequence). The CDR3 is CASSLQKNEKLFF. The DNA for the CDR3 is TGTGCCAGCAGCCTACAGAAGAATGAAAAACTGTTTTTT.

V usage is TRBV6-6 and J usage is TRBJ2-7; 11 bases match TRBD2. The CDR3 covers 15 residues. V shed 0 bases, J shed 2 bases, and the junction held 0 bases outside the gene matches. Germline loops: CDR1 MNHNY, CDR2 SVGAGI (reference sequence). CDR3 nucleotides: TGTGCCAGCAGTTACTCTAGCGGGGGGGCCTACGAGCAGTACTTC. It yields the protein CASSYSSGGAYEQYF.

The chain joins TRBV5-1 to TRBJ2-7, with D tentatively TRBD1 (6 bases). Germline V gives CDR1 SGHRS, CDR2 YFSETQ. Trimming stripped 4 bases from V and 3 bases from J, with 14 bases between. The CDR3 is made up of 14 amino acids. DNA of the CDR3: TGCGCCAGCAGCGCGTTAGGGACACTCTACGAGCAGTACTTC. It is translated as CASSALGTLYEQYF. Together with reference TRBV5-1 and TRBJ2-7, the CDR3 gives the full variable domain: KAGVTQTPRYLIKTRGQQVTLSCSPISGHRSVSWYQQTPGQGLQFLFEYFSETQRNKGNFPGRFSGRQFSNSRSEMNVSTLELGDSALYLCASSALGTLYEQYFGPGTRLTVT.

This chain connects TRBV18 to TRBJ1-3, with D possibly matching TRBD1 (5 bases). This CDR3 has 14 amino acids. V was clipped by 1 base and J by 1 base, with 5 bases between them. Germline assignment: CDR1 KGHSH and CDR2 LQKENI. For the CDR3, the DNA is TGTGCCAGCTCACCACAGGGGTCTGGAAACACCATATATTTT. Translating gives CASSPQGSGNTIYF.

The gene calls are TRBV4-1 and TRBJ2-3; D gene uncertain. V gave up 6 bases and J gave up 2 bases, with 9 bases separating them. The CDR3 totals 13 residues. Per the germline V gene, CDR1 is MGHRA and CDR2 is YSYEKL. The CDR3 nucleotides are TGCGCCAGCAGGGGCGCCCCCACAGATACGCAGTATTTT. Translating it yields CASRGAPTDTQYF.

J is TRBJ2-2 and V is TRBV7-2; 10 nucleotides agree with TRBD2. Germline CDR1 reads SGHTA; CDR2 reads FQGNSA. This CDR3 has 17 amino acids. J was trimmed by 4 bases and V by 3 bases; bases with no gene match: 8. The CDR3 spells CASSFPSGGTGTGELFF. The CDR3, as DNA: TGTGCCAGCAGCTTCCCTAGCGGGGGAACGGGCACCGGGGAGCTGTTTTTT.

In its sample, this clone was seen once. This chain links TRBV27 with TRBJ1-6; TRBD1 matches 8 bases. This CDR3 comprises 15 residues. The germline CDR1 and CDR2 sequences are MNHEY and SMNVEV (reference sequence). J lost 10 bases, V lost 4 bases, and 9 bases had no gene match. CDR3 amino acids: CASSSLSGGWSPLHF. DNA of the CDR3: TGTGCCAGCAGTTCCCTATCAGGGGGCTGGTCACCCCTCCACTTT.

This chain joins TRBV18 and TRBJ2-5; D not resolved. The germline V gene encodes CDR1 KGHSH and CDR2 LQKENI. CDR3 size: 13 residues. The ends were cut back, 6 bases at V and 5 bases at J, with 13 bases in the middle. CDR3 sequence (DNA): TGTGCCAGCTCTCGGGTTATTTCGGAGACCCAGTACTTC. Translation: CASSRVISETQYF. Supplemented by reference TRBV18 and TRBJ2-5, the full variable domain reads NAGVMQNPRHLVRRRGQEARLRCSPMKGHSHVYWYRQLPEEGLKFMVYLQKENIIDESGMPKERFSAEFPKEGPSILRIQQVVRGDSAAYFCASSRVISETQYFGPGTRLLVL.

This sequence joins TRBV7-2 and TRBJ1-6; unclear D gene. Trimming left V 5 bases short and J 8 bases short, with 4 bases between. This CDR3 region has 11 residues. CDR1 and CDR2 (germline): SGHTA, FQGNSA. The CDR3 sequence: CASSRDSPLHF. CDR3 in DNA: TGTGCCAGCAGCCGGGATTCACCCCTCCACTTT.

V is TRBV15 and J is TRBJ1-1; 8 nucleotides match TRBD1. Germline values: CDR1 LNHNV, CDR2 YYDKDF (reference sequence). This CDR3 region has 15 residues. V trimming: 2 bases; J trimming: 5 bases; junction bases outside the gene matches: 7. As DNA, the CDR3 is TGTGCCACCAGCAGAAGGACAGGGACGTGGACTGAAGCTTTCTTT. Protein product: CATSRRTGTWTEAFF.

The chain couples TRBV7-2 to TRBJ1-4; 8 nucleotides agree with TRBD1. This CDR3 has 14 amino acids. V shed 2 bases, J shed 7 bases, and the junction held 3 bases outside the gene matches. CDR1 SGHTA and CDR2 FQGNSA come from the germline V gene. Here the CDR3 reads CASSLRTGSEKLFF. For the CDR3, the DNA is TGTGCCAGCAGCTTAAGGACAGGGAGTGAAAAACTGTTTTTT.

The chain employs TRBV5-1 and TRBJ1-4, with a weak D call TRBD1 (6 bases). From germline, CDR1 is SGHRS and CDR2 YFSETQ. The CDR3 has 15 residues. V was cut by 0 bases and J by 7 bases, with 13 bases left in between. The DNA for the CDR3 is TGCGCCAGCAGCTTGGGCGACAGGAAGGGTGAAAAACTGTTTTTT. It yields the protein CASSLGDRKGEKLFF.

This chain links TRBV28 with TRBJ2-1; TRBD2 matches at 7 bases. Looked up from germline, CDR1 is MDHEN and CDR2 is SYDVKM. The length of the CDR3 is 15 residues. V lost 2 bases to trimming and J lost 7 bases; unmatched junction nucleotides: 8. In DNA, the CDR3 is TGTGCCAGCAGTTTACTGGAAGCGGGGAGGAATGAGCAGTTCTTC. Protein: CASSLLEAGRNEQFF. The full variable domain, with the rest looked up from reference TRBV28 and TRBJ2-1, is DVKVTQSSRYLVKRTGEKVFLECVQDMDHENMFWYRQDPGLGLRLIYFSYDVKMKEKGDIPEGYSVSREKKERFSLILESASTNQTSMYLCASSLLEAGRNEQFFGPGTRLTVL.

This clone was seen only once. This chain joins TRBV6-1 and TRBJ1-2; weak D call: TRBD1 (6 bases). The V end was cut by 7 bases, the J end by 8 bases, with 17 bases between. CDR1 and CDR2 (germline): MNHNS, SASEGT. The CDR3 spans 13 residues. The CDR3: CASNSRGAEGYTF. The CDR3 region has the DNA TGTGCCAGCAACTCACGGGGGGCGGAAGGCTACACCTTC.

This clone counts as medium-sized. In DNA, the CDR3 is TGTGCCAGCAGCCAAGCAGGGGGCTTTTTGATTTACGAGCAGTACTTC. This translates into CASSQAGGFLIYEQYF. The rearrangement links TRBV27 to TRBJ2-7; 8 bases are shared with TRBD1. The CDR3 consists of 16 residues. Germline V gene data show CDR1 as MNHEY and CDR2 as SMNVEV (reference sequence). The V gene end was trimmed by 6 bases and the J gene end by 4 bases; junction bases not matched to a gene: 14.

CDR3 residues: CASSPPNVQGGQPQHF. The CDR3 coding sequence is TGTGCCAGCTCACCACCAAACGTCCAGGGGGGCCAGCCCCAGCATTTT. V and J are TRBV18 and TRBJ1-5; 7 nucleotides line up with TRBD1. The germline V gene has CDR1 KGHSH and CDR2 LQKENI. With 0 bases clipped from V and 7 bases from J, the junction kept 9 bases outside the gene matches. This CDR3 is 16 amino acids long.

This rearrangement joins TRBV5-1 to TRBJ2-2; 7 nucleotides agree with TRBD1. CDR3 length: 15 amino acids. V trimming: 2 bases; J trimming: 4 bases; junction bases outside the gene matches: 5. The germline CDR1 and CDR2 sequences are SGHRS and YFSETQ. CDR3 residues: CASSFTGAGTGELFF. The CDR3 nucleotides read TGCGCCAGCAGCTTTACAGGGGCTGGCACCGGGGAGCTGTTTTTT.

As for this clone: This same CDR3 is encoded by further DNA sequences in the sample. The chain recombines TRBV6-5 with TRBJ1-5; the D is unclear. Germline V gives CDR1 MNHEY, CDR2 SVGAGI. Trimming left V 2 bases short and J 4 bases short, with 6 bases between. The length of the CDR3 is 13 residues. CDR3 protein: CASSYGRNQPQHF. The CDR3 coding sequence is TGTGCCAGCAGTTACGGGAGGAATCAGCCCCAGCATTTT.

J is TRBJ2-4 and V is TRBV5-1; perhaps TRBD1 as D (6 bases). The CDR3 consists of 13 residues. Deletions cut 9 bases from V and 0 bases from J, with 10 bases between. Germline V gene sequence: CDR1 SGHRS, CDR2 YFSETQ. CDR3 nucleotides: TGCGCCAATAAGGGGGTAGCCAAAAACATTCAGTACTTC. Translated: CANKGVAKNIQYF.

V gene TRBV5-1 combines with J gene TRBJ2-1; D remains unclear. The CDR3 consists of 12 residues. CDR1 and CDR2 from the germline V gene are SGHRS and YFSETQ. Trimming stripped 1 base from V and 10 bases from J, with 9 bases between. In DNA form, the CDR3 reads TGCGCCAGCAGCTTGTTGTCCAGGGAGCAGTTCTTC. Protein sequence: CASSLLSREQFF.

The chain carries TRBV7-9 and TRBJ1-4, with D unresolved. The germline V gene has CDR1 SEHNR and CDR2 FQNEAQ (reference sequence). CDR3 length equals 12 residues. V shed 3 bases and J shed 7 bases, with 6 bases lying between them. This CDR3 is CASSFSSEKLFF. The CDR3 coding sequence is TGTGCCAGCAGCTTTAGCTCTGAAAAACTGTTTTTT.

The CDR3 DNA reads TGCGCCAGCAGCCAAGATCTTCTCAGTACGGGAAACACCATATATTTT. Its protein is CASSQDLLSTGNTIYF. The chain employs TRBV4-1 and TRBJ1-3; D call uncertain. The CDR3 has 16 amino acids. V was cut by 0 bases and J by 4 bases, with 13 bases left in between. Germline loops: CDR1 MGHRA, CDR2 YSYEKL.

This clone has just one count. J is TRBJ1-5 and V is TRBV5-1, with a weak D call TRBD1 (5 bases). This CDR3 has 14 residues. Germline V gene data show CDR1 as SGHRS and CDR2 as YFSETQ. V dropped 5 bases and J dropped 5 bases, with 14 bases sitting between them. CDR3 DNA: TGCGCCAGCAGTAAAGACTCAGGGTATCAGCCCCAGCATTTT. Translation gives CASSKDSGYQPQHF.